Reported below is one TCR beta chain. Its antigen target is currently unknown. No much larger clonotype is one base removed from it; base qualities were not supplied. These data belong to a study of T cell changes during pregnancy in multiple sclerosis (dated by TCRdb to between 2019 and 2020). Background for the entire study: In women with multiple sclerosis, the researchers looked at how the T cell repertoire shifted as pregnancy progressed.

Preparation of the library involved the immunoSEQ multiplex PCR assay. TCRdb obtained this table from immuneACCESS and retained in-frame rearrangements with V and J assigned. These tables miss some clones; where compared with another copy, unresolved V genes account for less than half of the shortfall, and the remainder is unexplained. Counted in this sample were about 24,000 clones; around 87% of them appeared once. Roughly 1% of the sample goes to the ten largest clones. V loses 1 base, J loses 2 bases, and the germline ends lie 6 bases apart. The CDR1 and CDR2 encoded by the germline V gene are SGHAT and FQNNGV. Its CDR3 holds 14 amino acids, cysteine through phenylalanine. Just CDR3 DNA is preserved here, 42 bases in frame from base 1.

This TCR was sampled from a female donor in good health, enrolled as a control in a pregnancy study. The chain employs TRBV11-2 and TRBJ1-5; the D gene is possibly TRBD1, with 6 bases matching. The starting material was CD4+ T cells from peripheral blood mononuclear cells, obtained in the second trimester of pregnancy. CDR3 reads: CASSLGQGNQPQHF. The DNA reads as follows: TGTGCCAGCAGCTTAGGACAGGGCAATCAGCCCCAGCATTTT. The CDR3 plus the reference TRBV11-2 and TRBJ1-5 genes for the other parts give the full variable domain: EAGVAQSPRYKIIEKRQSVAFWCNPISGHATLYWYQQILGQGPKLLIQFQNNGVVDDSQLPKDRFSAERLKGVDSTLKIQPAKLEDSAVYLCASSLGQGNQPQHFGDGTRLSIL.